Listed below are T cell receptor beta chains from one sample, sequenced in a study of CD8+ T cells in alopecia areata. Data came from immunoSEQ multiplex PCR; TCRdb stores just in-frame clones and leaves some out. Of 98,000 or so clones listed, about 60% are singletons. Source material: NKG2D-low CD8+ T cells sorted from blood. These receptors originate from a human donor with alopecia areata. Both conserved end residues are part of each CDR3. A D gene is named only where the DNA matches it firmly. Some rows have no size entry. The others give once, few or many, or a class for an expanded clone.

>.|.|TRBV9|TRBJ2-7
CASSARDGFYEQYF
TGTGCCAGCAGCGCCAGGGACGGCTTTTACGAGCAGTACTTC
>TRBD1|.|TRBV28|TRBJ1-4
CASSLRKTGGALSGPNEKLFF
TGTGCCAGCAGTTTACGAAAGACAGGGGGCGCTTTGAGTGGTCCTAATGAAAAACTGTTTTTT
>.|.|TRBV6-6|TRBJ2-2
CASSYSGSLAGELFF
TGTGCCAGCAGTTACTCGGGCTCTCTAGCCGGGGAGCTGTTTTTT
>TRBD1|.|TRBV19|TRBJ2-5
CASSMIHRGAQETQYF
TGTGCCAGTAGTATGATCCACAGGGGGGCTCAAGAGACCCAGTACTTC
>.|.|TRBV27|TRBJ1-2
CASSTGLHYTF
TGTGCCAGCAGTACCGGGCTTCACTACACCTTC
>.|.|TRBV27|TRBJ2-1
CASSFRAADQFVGEQFF
TGTGCCAGCAGTTTTCGCGCTGCAGACCAATTTGTCGGTGAGCAGTTCTTC
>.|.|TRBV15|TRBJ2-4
CATSTRIMTLAKNIQYF
TGTGCCACCAGCACGAGAATAATGACTCTAGCCAAAAACATTCAGTACTTC
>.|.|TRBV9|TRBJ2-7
CASSVGGSSYEQYF
TGTGCCAGCAGCGTAGGAGGGAGCTCCTACGAGCAGTACTTC
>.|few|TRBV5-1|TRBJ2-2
CASSFRRGSAGELFF
TGCGCCAGCAGCTTCCGTAGAGGGTCGGCCGGGGAGCTGTTTTTT
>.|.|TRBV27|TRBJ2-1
CASSSSTVYNEQFF
TGTGCCAGCAGTTCGTCGACTGTATACAATGAGCAGTTCTTC
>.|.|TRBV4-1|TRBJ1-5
CASSQARPSNQPQHF
TGCGCCAGCAGCCAAGCGCGGCCGAGCAATCAGCCCCAGCATTTT
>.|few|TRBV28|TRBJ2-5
CASSASSGVGETQYF
TGTGCCAGCAGTGCGTCATCAGGGGTCGGGGAGACCCAGTACTTC
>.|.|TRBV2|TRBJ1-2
CASSEDRPVVYGYTF
TGTGCCAGCAGTGAAGACAGGCCCGTGGTGTATGGCTACACCTTC
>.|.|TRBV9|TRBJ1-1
CASSEGGIDTEAFF
TGTGCCAGCAGCGAGGGGGGAATTGACACTGAAGCTTTCTTT
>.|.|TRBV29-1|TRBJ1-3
CSVEAQGVSGNTIYF
TGCAGCGTTGAAGCCCAGGGAGTCTCTGGAAACACCATATATTTT
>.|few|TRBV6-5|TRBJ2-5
CASSGVASETQYF
TGCGCCAGCAGTGGAGTAGCGTCGGAGACCCAGTACTTC
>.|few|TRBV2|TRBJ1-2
CASDTGRRNGYTF
TGTGCCAGCGACACCGGGAGGAGAAATGGCTACACCTTC
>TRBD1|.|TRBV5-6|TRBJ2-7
CASSAPGQGWLEQYF
TGTGCCAGCAGCGCTCCGGGACAGGGTTGGTTGGAGCAGTACTTC
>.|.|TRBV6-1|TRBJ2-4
CASSESFFGLLAKNIQYF
TGTGCCAGCAGTGAGAGTTTTTTTGGCCTACTAGCCAAAAACATTCAGTACTTC
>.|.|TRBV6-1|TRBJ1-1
CASARVRDTEAFF
TGTGCCAGCGCAAGGGTAAGGGACACTGAAGCTTTCTTT
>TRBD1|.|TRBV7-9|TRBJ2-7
CASSLPGQGYEQYF
TGTGCCAGCAGCTTACCGGGACAGGGCTACGAGCAGTACTTC
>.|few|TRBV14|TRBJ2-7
CASSPGYEQYF
TGTGCCAGCAGCCCGGGGTACGAGCAGTACTTC
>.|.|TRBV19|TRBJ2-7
CASRAGGWGQQYF
TGTGCCAGTAGGGCCGGAGGTTGGGGCCAGCAGTACTTC
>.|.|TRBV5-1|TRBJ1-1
CASSLVPEVDEHSEAFF
TGCGCCAGCAGCTTGGTCCCGGAAGTGGATGAACACTCTGAAGCTTTCTTT
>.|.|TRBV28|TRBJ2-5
CASRPTVVQETQYF
TGTGCCAGCAGACCCACAGTCGTACAAGAGACCCAGTACTTC
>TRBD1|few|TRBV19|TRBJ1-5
CASSIGHRGGQPQHF
TGTGCCAGTAGTATTGGCCACAGGGGAGGTCAGCCCCAGCATTTT